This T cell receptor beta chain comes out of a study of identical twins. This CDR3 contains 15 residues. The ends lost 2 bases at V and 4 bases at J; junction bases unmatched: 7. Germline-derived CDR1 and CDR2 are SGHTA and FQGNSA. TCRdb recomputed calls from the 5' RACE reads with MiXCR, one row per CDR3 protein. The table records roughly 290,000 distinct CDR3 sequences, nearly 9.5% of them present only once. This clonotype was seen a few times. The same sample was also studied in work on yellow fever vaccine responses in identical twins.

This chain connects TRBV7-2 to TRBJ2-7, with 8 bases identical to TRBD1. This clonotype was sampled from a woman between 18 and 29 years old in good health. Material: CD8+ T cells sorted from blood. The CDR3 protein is CASSLTWTGRYEQYF. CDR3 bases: TGTGCCAGCAGCTTAACCTGGACAGGGAGGTACGAGCAGTACTTC.